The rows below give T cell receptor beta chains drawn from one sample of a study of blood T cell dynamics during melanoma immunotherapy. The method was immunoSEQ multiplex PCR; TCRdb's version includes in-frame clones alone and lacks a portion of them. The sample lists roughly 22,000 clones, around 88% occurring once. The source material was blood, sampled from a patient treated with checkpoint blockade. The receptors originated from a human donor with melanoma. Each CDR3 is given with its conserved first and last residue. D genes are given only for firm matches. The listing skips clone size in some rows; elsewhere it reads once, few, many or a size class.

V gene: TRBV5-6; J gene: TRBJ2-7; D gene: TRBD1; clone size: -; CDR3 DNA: TGTGCCAGCAACCTTCAGGGGGCCTCCTACGAGCAGTACTTC; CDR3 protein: CASNLQGASYEQYF
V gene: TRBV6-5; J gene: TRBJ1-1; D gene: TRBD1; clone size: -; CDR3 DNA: TGTGCCAGCAGCGAGACCGGGACAGGGTACACTGAAGCTTTCTTT; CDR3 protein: CASSETGTGYTEAFF
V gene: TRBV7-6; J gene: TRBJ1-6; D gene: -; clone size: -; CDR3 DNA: TGTGCCAGCAGCTTCCATAATTCACCCCTCCACTTT; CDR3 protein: CASSFHNSPLHF
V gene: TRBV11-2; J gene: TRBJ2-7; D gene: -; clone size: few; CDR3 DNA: TGTGCCAGCAGCTCGCTTAGGGGGAGGGACCCGCAGGAGCAGTACTTC; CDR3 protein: CASSSLRGRDPQEQYF
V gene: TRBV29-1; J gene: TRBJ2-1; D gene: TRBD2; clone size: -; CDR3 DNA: TGCAGCGTTGAAGGATTACAGCGGGGGGCTAATGAGCAGTTCTTC; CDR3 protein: CSVEGLQRGANEQFF
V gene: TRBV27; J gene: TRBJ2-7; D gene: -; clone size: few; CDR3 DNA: TGTGCCAGCAGTTTATCGGGCTCCTACGAGCAGTACTTC; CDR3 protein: CASSLSGSYEQYF
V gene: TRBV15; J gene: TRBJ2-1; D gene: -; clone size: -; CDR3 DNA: TGTGCCACCAGAGACCGTAACAACAATGAGCAGTTCTTC; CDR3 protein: CATRDRNNNEQFF
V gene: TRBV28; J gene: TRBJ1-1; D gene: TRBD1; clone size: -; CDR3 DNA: TGTGCCAGCAGTTCAAGGGGGCGCACTGAAGCTTTCTTT; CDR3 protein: CASSSRGRTEAFF
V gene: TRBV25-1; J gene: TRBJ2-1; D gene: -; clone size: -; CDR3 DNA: TGTGCCACGGCCCGGGACACCTCCTACAATGAGCAGTTCTTC; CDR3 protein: CATARDTSYNEQFF
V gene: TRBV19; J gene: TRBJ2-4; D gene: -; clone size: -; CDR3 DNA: TGTGCCAGTAGTATCCAGGGTGCCAAAAACATTCAGTACTTC; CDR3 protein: CASSIQGAKNIQYF
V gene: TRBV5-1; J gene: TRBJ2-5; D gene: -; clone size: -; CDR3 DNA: TGCGCCAGCAGCTTCTCGGGGGGCGAGGAGACCCAGTACTTC; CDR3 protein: CASSFSGGEETQYF
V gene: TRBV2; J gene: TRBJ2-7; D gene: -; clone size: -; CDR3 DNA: TGTGCCAGCAGTGAAGCATATTACGAGCAGTACTTC; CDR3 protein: CASSEAYYEQYF
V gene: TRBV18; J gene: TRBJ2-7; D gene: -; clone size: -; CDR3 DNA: TGTGCCAGCTCACCATCAGGGAACGAGCAGTACTTC; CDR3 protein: CASSPSGNEQYF
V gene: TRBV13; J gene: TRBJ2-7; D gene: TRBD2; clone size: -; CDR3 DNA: TGTGCCAGCAGCCCCCAGGGAGGGAGGGCCTCCTACGAGCAGTACTTC; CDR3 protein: CASSPQGGRASYEQYF
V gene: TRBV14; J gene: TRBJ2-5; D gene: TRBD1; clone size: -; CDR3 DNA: TGTGCCAGCAGCCACAAAGACAGGGGTCGGGAGACCCAGTACTTC; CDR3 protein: CASSHKDRGRETQYF
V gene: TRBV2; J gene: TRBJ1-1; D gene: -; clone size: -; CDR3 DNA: TGTGCCAGCAGCGTGGCAGTTTTGGGGAACACTGAAGCTTTCTTT; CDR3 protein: CASSVAVLGNTEAFF
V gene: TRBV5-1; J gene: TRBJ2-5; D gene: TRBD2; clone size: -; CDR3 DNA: TGCGCCAGCAGCCACTACTCAGCGGGGGCTCAAGAGACCCAGTACTTC; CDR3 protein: CASSHYSAGAQETQYF
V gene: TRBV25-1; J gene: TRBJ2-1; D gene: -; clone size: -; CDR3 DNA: TGTGCCACCTCTGTAAAGCAGCACAATGAGCAGTTCTTC; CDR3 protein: CATSVKQHNEQFF
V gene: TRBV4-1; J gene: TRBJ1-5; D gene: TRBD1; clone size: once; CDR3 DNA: TGCGCCAGCAGCTCGGGCAGGGGGCACTATCAGCCCCAGCATTTT; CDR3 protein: CASSSGRGHYQPQHF
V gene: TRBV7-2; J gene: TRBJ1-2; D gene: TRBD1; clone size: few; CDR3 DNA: TGTGCCAGCATTCCGCAGGGGGGCTATGGCTACACCTTC; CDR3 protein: CASIPQGGYGYTF
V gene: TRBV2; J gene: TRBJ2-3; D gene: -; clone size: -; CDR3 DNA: TGTGCCAGCAGGCGGGACGGATTTTACACAGATACGCAGTATTTT; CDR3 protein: CASRRDGFYTDTQYF
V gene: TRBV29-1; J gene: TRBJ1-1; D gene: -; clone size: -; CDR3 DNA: TGCAGCGTTGAGTCTTATACAGGGCCGAACACTGAAGCTTTCTTT; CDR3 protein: CSVESYTGPNTEAFF
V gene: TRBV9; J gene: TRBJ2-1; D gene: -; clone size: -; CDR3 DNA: TGTGCCAGCAGCGTAAGCGGTAGCGGTAACAATGAGCAGTTCTTC; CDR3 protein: CASSVSGSGNNEQFF
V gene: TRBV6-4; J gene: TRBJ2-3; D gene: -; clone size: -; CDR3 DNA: TGTGCCAGCAGTGACTCGAAGGCTGGGTTAGCGCCGACTAGCACAGATACGCAGTATTTT; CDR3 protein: CASSDSKAGLAPTSTDTQYF
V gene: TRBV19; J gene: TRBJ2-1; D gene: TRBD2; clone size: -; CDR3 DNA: TGTGCCAGTAGTTCCCACACAGGACTAGCGGGGACCTACCTCAATGAGCAGTTCTTC; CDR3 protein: CASSSHTGLAGTYLNEQFF
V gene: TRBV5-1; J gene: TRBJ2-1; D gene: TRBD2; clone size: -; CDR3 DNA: TGCGCCAGCAGCTCCGGACTAGCGGGAGGGTACGAGACCTACAATGAGCAGTTCTTC; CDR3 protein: CASSSGLAGGYETYNEQFF
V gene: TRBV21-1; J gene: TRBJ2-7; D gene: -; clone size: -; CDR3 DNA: TGTGGGGGGCTCGAGCAGTACTTC; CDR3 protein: CGGLEQYF
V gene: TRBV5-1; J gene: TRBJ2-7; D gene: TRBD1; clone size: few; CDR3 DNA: TGCGCCAGCAGCCCTTTACCGGGACAGAGTAACGAGCAGTACTTC; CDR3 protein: CASSPLPGQSNEQYF
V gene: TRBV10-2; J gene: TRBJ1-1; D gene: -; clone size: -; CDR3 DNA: TGCGCCAGCAGGCAGGGGACGAACACTGAAGCTTTCTTT; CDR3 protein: CASRQGTNTEAFF
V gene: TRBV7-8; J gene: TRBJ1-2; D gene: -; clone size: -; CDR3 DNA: TGTGCCAGCAGCTTATCCAGGGGCGTCTATGGCTACACCTTC; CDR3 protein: CASSLSRGVYGYTF
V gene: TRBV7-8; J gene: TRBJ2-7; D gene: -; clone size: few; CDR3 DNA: TGTGCCAGCAGCCCGGATCTAGTAGCCGAGCAGTACTTC; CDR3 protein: CASSPDLVAEQYF
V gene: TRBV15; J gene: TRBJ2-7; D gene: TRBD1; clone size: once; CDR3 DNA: TGTGCCACCAGCGCGGGGGACAGGGGGCTCGAGCAGTACTTC; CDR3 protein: CATSAGDRGLEQYF
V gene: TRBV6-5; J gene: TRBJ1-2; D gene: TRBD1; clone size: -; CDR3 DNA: TGTGCCAGCACAGGGGGGCAGGGCGGTGGCTACACCTTC; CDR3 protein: CASTGGQGGGYTF
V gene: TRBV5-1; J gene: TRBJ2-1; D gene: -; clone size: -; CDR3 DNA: TGCGCCAGCAGCTTGTCTTCCGGCAATGAGCAGTTCTTC; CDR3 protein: CASSLSSGNEQFF
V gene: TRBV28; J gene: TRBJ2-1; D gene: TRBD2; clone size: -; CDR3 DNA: TGTGCCAGCAGTTTTCTGACTAGCCGGTACAATGAGCAGTTCTTC; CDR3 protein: CASSFLTSRYNEQFF
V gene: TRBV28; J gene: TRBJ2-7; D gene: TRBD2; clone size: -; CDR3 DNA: TGTGCCAGCATCGGGGGACTAGCGGTTTACGAGCAGTACTTC; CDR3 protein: CASIGGLAVYEQYF
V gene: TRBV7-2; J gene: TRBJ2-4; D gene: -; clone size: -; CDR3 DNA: TGTGCCAGCAGCTATCGAGGGGGAAGCCTAATAGCCAAAAACATTCAGTACTTC; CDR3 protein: CASSYRGGSLIAKNIQYF
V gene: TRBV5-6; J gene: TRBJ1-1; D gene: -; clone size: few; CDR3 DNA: TGTGCCAGCAGCTTAGTGGTCGGGGGAAATAGAGCTTTCTTT; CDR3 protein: CASSLVVGGNRAFF
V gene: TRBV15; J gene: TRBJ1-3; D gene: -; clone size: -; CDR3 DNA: TGTGCCACCAGCACCGGAACGGAAACTGGAGACACCATATATTTT; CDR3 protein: CATSTGTETGDTIYF
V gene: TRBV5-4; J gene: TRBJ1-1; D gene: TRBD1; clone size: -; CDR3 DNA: TGTGCCAGCAGCTGGGGACAGGGGGACACTGAAGCTTTCTTT; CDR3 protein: CASSWGQGDTEAFF
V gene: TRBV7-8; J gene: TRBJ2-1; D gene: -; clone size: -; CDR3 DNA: TGTGCCAGCAGCCCTCTAGCGCTTACGTACAATGAGCAGTTCTTC; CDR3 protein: CASSPLALTYNEQFF
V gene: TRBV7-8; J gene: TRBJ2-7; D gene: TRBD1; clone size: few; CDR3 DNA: TGTGCCAGCAGCTTAGAAGGGGGCTGGGAGCAGTACTTC; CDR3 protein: CASSLEGGWEQYF
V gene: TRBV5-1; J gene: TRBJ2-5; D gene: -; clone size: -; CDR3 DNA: TGCGCCAGCAGCTATTACGGGAGCGGTGAGACCCAGTACTTC; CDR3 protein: CASSYYGSGETQYF
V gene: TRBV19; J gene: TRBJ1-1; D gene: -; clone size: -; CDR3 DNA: TGTGCCAGTAGTACCTGGACGGGGCTTACGGATGAAGCTTTCTTT; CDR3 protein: CASSTWTGLTDEAFF
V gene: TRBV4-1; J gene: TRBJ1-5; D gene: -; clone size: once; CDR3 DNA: TGCGCCAGCAGCCAAGATTTTCGGGATCAGCCCCAGCATTTT; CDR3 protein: CASSQDFRDQPQHF
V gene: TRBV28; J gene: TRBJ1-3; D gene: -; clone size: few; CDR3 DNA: TGTGCCAGCAGCTTAACACAGGCACTCTCTGGAAACACCATATATTTT; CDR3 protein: CASSLTQALSGNTIYF
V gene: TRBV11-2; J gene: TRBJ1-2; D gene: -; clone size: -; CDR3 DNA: TGTGCCAGCAGCGCAAGGACATTATCACTCTATGGCTACACCTTC; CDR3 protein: CASSARTLSLYGYTF
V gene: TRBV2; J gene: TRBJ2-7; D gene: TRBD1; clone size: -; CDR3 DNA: TGTGCCAGCAGCATCAGGGGGACCTACGAGCAGTACTTC; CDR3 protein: CASSIRGTYEQYF
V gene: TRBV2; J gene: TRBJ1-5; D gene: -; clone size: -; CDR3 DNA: TGTGCCAGCAGGTCCGGGAGCTCGATCGGCAATCAGCCCCAGCATTTT; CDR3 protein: CASRSGSSIGNQPQHF
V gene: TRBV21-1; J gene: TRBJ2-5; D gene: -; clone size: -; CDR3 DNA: TGTGCCAGTTCTCTAGCGGGATCTTTCGAGACCCAGTACTTC; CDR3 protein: CASSLAGSFETQYF
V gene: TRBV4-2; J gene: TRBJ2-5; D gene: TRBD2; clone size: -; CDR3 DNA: TGTGCCAGCAGCCAAGCGAGCGGGGGGGGAGAGACCCAGTACTTC; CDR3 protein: CASSQASGGGETQYF
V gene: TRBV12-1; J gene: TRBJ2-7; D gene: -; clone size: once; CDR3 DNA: TGTGCCAGCAGCTTTGTAAGAGGGACCCACGAGCAGTACTTC; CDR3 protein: CASSFVRGTHEQYF
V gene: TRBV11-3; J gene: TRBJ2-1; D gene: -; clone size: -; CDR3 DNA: TGTGCCAGCAGCCCCTTCCGGGGTAACTACAATGAGCAGTTCTTC; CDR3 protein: CASSPFRGNYNEQFF
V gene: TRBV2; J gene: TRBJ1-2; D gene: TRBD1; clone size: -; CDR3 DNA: TGTGCCAGCAGTCGCGCAACCGGGACAGGTTATGGCTACACCTTC; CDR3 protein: CASSRATGTGYGYTF
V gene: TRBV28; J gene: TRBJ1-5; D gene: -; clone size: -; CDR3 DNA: TGTGCCAGCGTCTACACAGCGGGGGGCCGAGGTCAGCCCCAGCATTTT; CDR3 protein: CASVYTAGGRGQPQHF
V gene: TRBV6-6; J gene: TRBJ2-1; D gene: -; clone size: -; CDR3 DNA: TGTGCCAGCAGTGGTGCGGGGACGGCCGGCAATGAGCAGTTCTTC; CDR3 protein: CASSGAGTAGNEQFF
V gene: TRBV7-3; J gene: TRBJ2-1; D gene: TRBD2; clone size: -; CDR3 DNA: TGTGCCAGCAGCCAGGGGACTAGCGGGAATGAGCAGTTCTTC; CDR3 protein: CASSQGTSGNEQFF